This TCR beta chain was identified during a study of blood T cell repertoires in COVID-19. As handled by the study authors: Researchers report that nucleated cell counts were estimated from reference gene primer amplification. The method was immunoSEQ multiplex PCR; TCRdb's version includes in-frame clones alone and lacks a portion of them. Clonal size and the V and J genes are those of that table, whereas D and trimming came from the DNA. The table has more than 85,000 clones, approximately 93% seen once. Trimming removed 4 bases at V and 5 bases at J, with 14 bases between. CDR3 length: 14 residues. The germline V gene encodes CDR1 KGHSH and CDR2 LQKENI.

Material: peripheral blood. The TCR was taken from a man aged 55-75 years with acute or convalescent COVID-19. V gene TRBV18 combines with J gene TRBJ1-2; unclear D gene. DNA for the CDR3: TGTGCCAGCTCACGCAATCACGAGGGATATGGCTACACCTTC. It translates to CASSRNHEGYGYTF.